This T cell receptor beta chain was profiled in a study of tumor-infiltrating lymphocytes in primary liver carcinoma. Study summary: Productive TCRbeta read yields ran from roughly 3.65 to 7.13 million per sample and were similar between tissues.

This CDR3 comprises 15 residues. From germline, CDR1 is SGHRS and CDR2 YFSETQ. Study conclusions and caveats: Tumors had a significantly higher top-250-clone fraction than blood (p = 0.039).

The investigators made TCR beta cDNA from about 500 ng total RNA, using a constant-region primer. Employing slightly modified ARM-PCR, three nested multiplex PCR rounds were run, and these gave rise to the TCR beta libraries. Rounds one and two of PCR, each of roughly 10 cycles, were primed with TRBV1-TRBV30 forward primers and a C-beta reverse primer. TCRdb independently ran MiXCR on the multiplex PCR reads; one entry per CDR3 protein. The sample records fewer than 350,000 distinct CDR3 sequences, 50% to 70% being singletons. Germline DNA was extracted alongside blood RNA, which was obtained from unsorted whole blood. The study enrolled treatment-naive patients with chronic HBV infection. As concerns this clonotype: Its antigen is unknown. A junction boundary mismatches the germline segment, possibly from a read error.

The source is a man aged 40-49 years with primary liver carcinoma and hepatitis B virus infection. The sequenced sample was peripheral blood. The J gene is TRBJ1-1, the V gene TRBV5-1; D perhaps matches TRBD1 (5 bases). In nucleotides, the CDR3 is TGCACCAGCAGCTTGGGTGCGGGGGATAACGCTGAAGCTTTCTTT. Translating gives CTSSLGAGDNAEAFF. Based on the CDR3 plus reference TRBV5-1 and TRBJ1-1, the full variable domain is KAGVTQTPRYLIKTRGQQVTLSCSPISGHRSVSWYQQTPGQGLQFLFEYFSETQRNKGNFPGRFSGRQFSNSRSEMNVSTLELGDSALYLCTSSLGAGDNAEAFFGQGTRLTVV.